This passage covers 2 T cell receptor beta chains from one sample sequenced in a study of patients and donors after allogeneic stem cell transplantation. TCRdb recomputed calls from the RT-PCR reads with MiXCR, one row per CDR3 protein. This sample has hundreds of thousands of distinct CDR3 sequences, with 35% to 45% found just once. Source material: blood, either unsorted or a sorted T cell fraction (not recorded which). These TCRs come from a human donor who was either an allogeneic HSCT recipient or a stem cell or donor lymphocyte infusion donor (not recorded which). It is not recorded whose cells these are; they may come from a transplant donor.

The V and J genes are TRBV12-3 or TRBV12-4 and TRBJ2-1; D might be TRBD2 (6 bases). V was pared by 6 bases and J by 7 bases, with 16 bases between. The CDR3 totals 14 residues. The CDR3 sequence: CASSFPRAGNEQFF. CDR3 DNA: TGTGCCAGCAGCTTCCCACGGGCGGGGAATGAGCAGTTCTTC.

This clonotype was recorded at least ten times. The CDR3 region has the DNA TGTGCCAGCAGTGGTCAGTCTAGCGGGCGCACAGATACGCAGTATTTT. Residues: CASSGQSSGRTDTQYF. V gene TRBV2 combines with J gene TRBJ2-3; 8 bases map to TRBD2. This CDR3 is 16 amino acids long. J lost 1 base, V lost 4 bases, and 7 bases had no gene match. In germline, CDR1 is SNHLY, CDR2 FYNNEI.